Listed here are 2 T cell receptor beta chains from one sample, sequenced in a study of CD8 T cells in Susac syndrome. RNA was extracted with the RNeasy kit, and a quantity of roughly 0.5 to 1 ug was reverse transcribed using random hexamers. TCRdb redid the calling of the immunoSEQ multiplex PCR reads with MiXCR, one entry per CDR3 protein. This sample yields some 100,000 distinct CDR3 sequences, of which 85% to 95% are seen a single time; about 0.11% belongs to the top ten. Specimen: CD8+ T cells from PBMCs. These receptors all come from a human donor in good health.

The chain combines TRBV7-8 with TRBJ2-5; 9 bases are a match to TRBD2. The germline V gene has CDR1 SGHVS and CDR2 FQNEAQ. The CDR3 totals 19 residues. The ends lost 1 base at V and 5 bases at J; junction bases unmatched: 17. The CDR3, as DNA: TGTGCCAGCAGCTTAGTACGGCTAGCGGGGCGACGGTGGGGGGAGACCCAGTACTTC. It translates to CASSLVRLAGRRWGETQYF. The full variable domain, in which reference TRBV7-8 and TRBJ2-5 provide the parts outside the CDR3, is GAGVSQSPRYKVAKRGQDVALRCDPISGHVSLFWYQQALGQGPEFLTYFQNEAQLDKSGLPSDRFFAERPEGSVSTLKIQRTQQEDSAVYLCASSLVRLAGRRWGETQYFGPGTRLLVL.

V usage is TRBV7-2 and J usage is TRBJ2-3; the match to TRBD1 covers 10 bases. CDR1 and CDR2 from the germline V gene are SGHTA and FQGNSA. After removal of 5 bases from V and 2 bases from J, the junction contained 7 bases not matched to a gene. This CDR3 has 16 amino acids. CDR3: CASSPRTGGYTDTQYF. DNA for the CDR3: TGTGCCAGCAGCCCTAGGACAGGGGGGTACACAGATACGCAGTATTTT.